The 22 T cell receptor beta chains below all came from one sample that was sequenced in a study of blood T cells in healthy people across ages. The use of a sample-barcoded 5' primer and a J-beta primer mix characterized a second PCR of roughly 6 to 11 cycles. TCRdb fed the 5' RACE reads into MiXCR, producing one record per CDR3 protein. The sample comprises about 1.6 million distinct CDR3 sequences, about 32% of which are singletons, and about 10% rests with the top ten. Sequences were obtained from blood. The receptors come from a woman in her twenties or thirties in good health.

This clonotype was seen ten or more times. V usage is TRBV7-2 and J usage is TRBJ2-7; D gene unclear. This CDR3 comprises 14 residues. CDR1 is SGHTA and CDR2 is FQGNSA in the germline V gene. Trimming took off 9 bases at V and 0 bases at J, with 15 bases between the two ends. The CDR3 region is CASRAGDFSYEQYF. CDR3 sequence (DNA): TGTGCCAGTCGCGCCGGAGACTTCTCCTACGAGCAGTACTTC.

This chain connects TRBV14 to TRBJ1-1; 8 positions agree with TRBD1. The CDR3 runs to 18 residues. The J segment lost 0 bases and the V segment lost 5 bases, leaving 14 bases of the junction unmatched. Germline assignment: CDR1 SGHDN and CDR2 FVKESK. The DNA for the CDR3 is TGTGCCAGCAGCGGAGGACAGGGTGGACGGGTGATGAACACTGAAGCTTTCTTT. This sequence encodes CASSGGQGGRVMNTEAFF. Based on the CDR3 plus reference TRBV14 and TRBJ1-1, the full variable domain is EAGVTQFPSHSVIEKGQTVTLRCDPISGHDNLYWYRRVMGKEIKFLLHFVKESKQDESGMPNNRFLAERTGGTYSTLKVQPAELEDSGVYFCASSGGQGGRVMNTEAFFGQGTRLTVV.

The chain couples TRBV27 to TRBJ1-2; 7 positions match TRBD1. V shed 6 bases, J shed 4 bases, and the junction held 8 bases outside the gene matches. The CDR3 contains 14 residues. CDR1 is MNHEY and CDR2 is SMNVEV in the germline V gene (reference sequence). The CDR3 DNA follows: TGTGCCAGCAGGCATCCGGGACAGCCCTATGGCTACACCTTC. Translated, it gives CASRHPGQPYGYTF.

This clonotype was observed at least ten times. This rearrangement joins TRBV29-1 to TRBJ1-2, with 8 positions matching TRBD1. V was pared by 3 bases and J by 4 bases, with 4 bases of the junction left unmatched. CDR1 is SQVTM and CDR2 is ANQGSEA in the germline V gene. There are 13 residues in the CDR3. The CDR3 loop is CSVDPTGAYGYTF. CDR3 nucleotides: TGCAGCGTTGATCCGACAGGGGCCTATGGCTACACCTTC.

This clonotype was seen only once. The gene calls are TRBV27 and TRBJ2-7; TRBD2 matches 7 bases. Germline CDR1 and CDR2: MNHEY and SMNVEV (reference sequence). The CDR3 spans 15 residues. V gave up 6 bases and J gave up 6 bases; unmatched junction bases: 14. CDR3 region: CASSPHPTGGSEQYF. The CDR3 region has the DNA TGTGCCAGCAGCCCTCACCCTACAGGCGGGAGCGAGCAGTACTTC.

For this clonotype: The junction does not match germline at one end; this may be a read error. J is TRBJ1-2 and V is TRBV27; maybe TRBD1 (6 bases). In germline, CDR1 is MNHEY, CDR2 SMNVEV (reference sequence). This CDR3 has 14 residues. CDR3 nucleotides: TGTGCCGGCAGTTTACTAGGACAGACTAAGGGCTACACCTTC. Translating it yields CAGSLLGQTKGYTF.

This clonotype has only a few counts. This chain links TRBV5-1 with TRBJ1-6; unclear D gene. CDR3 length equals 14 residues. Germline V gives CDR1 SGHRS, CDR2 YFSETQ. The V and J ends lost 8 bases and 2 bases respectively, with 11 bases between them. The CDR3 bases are TGCGCCAGTTCGGACGGGACCTATAATTCACCCCTCCACTTT. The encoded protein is CASSDGTYNSPLHF. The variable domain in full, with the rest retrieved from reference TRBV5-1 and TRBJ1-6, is KAGVTQTPRYLIKTRGQQVTLSCSPISGHRSVSWYQQTPGQGLQFLFEYFSETQRNKGNFPGRFSGRQFSNSRSEMNVSTLELGDSALYLCASSDGTYNSPLHFGNGTRLTVT.

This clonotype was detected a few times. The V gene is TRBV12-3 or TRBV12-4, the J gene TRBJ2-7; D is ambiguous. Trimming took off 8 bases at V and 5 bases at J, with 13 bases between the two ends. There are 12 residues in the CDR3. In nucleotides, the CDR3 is TGTGCCAGCGGCGGCGACCGGAACGAGCAGTACTTC. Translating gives CASGGDRNEQYF.

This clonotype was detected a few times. The CDR3 protein is CASSLTGQGKSEQYF. The CDR3 region has the DNA TGTGCCAGCAGTTTAACGGGACAGGGGAAATCCGAGCAGTACTTC. V gene TRBV27 combines with J gene TRBJ2-7, with 10 nucleotides matching TRBD1. The J segment lost 6 bases and the V segment lost 2 bases, leaving 7 bases of the junction unmatched. Germline CDR1 and CDR2: MNHEY and SMNVEV (reference sequence). The CDR3 consists of 15 residues.

The CDR3: CASSARGSLNTEAFF. The CDR3 DNA is TGTGCCAGCAGCGCCAGGGGTAGTTTAAACACTGAAGCTTTCTTT. The chain combines TRBV7-8 with TRBJ1-1; possibly TRBD1 for D (6 bases). Trimming removed 5 bases at V and 2 bases at J, with 15 bases between. Germline CDR1 SGHVS, CDR2 FQNEAQ. The CDR3 totals 15 residues.

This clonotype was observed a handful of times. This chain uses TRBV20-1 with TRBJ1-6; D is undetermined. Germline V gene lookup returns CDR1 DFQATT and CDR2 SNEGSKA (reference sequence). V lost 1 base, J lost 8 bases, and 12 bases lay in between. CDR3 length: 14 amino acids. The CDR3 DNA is TGCAGTGCTAGAGGAGGGTCCACTGATTCACCCCTCCACTTT. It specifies CSARGGSTDSPLHF.

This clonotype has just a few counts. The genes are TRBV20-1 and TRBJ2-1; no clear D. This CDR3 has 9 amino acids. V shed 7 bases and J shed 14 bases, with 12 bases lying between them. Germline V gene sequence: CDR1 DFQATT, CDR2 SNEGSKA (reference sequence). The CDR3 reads CSGRDPEFF. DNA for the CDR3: TGCAGTGGCAGAGATCCCGAGTTCTTC.

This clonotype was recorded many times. In nucleotides, the CDR3 is TGTGCCATCAGTGAGTCGACTAGCGGCTACAATGAGCAGTTCTTC. Protein: CAISESTSGYNEQFF. The V gene is TRBV10-3, the J gene TRBJ2-1; TRBD2 matches at 9 bases. The CDR3 is 15 amino acids. Germline trimming cut 0 bases from V and 3 bases from J; bases unmatched to any gene: 0. Germline V gene sequence: CDR1 ENHRY, CDR2 SYGVKD.

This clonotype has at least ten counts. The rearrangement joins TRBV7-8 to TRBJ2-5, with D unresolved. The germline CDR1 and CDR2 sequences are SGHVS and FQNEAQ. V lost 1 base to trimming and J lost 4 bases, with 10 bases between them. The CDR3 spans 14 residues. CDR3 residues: CASSLVGYRETQYF. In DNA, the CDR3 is TGTGCCAGCAGCTTAGTGGGGTATCGAGAGACCCAGTACTTC.

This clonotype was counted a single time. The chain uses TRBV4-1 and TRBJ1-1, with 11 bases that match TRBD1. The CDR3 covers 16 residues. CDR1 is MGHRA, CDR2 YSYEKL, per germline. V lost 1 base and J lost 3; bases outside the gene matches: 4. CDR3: CASSQGGQGAYTEAFF. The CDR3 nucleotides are TGCGCCAGCAGCCAAGGAGGACAGGGGGCCTACACTGAAGCTTTCTTT.

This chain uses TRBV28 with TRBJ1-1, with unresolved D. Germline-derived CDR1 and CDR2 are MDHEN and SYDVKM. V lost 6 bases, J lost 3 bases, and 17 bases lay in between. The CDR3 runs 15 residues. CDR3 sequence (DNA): TGTGCCAGCAGACGGGGTCTAGTAAGGGACACTGAAGCTTTCTTT. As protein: CASRRGLVRDTEAFF.

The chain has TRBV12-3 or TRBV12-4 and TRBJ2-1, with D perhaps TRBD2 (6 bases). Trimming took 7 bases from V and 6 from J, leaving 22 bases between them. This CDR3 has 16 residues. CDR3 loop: CASITATDGGVNEQFF. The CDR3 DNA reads TGTGCCAGCATCACCGCCACGGACGGAGGGGTCAATGAGCAGTTCTTC.

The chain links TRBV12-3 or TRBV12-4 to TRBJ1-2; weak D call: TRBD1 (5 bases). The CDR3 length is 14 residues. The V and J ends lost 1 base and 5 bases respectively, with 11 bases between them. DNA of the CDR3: TGTGCCAGCAGTTTAGGGGGCGACACATATGGCTACACCTTC. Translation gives CASSLGGDTYGYTF.

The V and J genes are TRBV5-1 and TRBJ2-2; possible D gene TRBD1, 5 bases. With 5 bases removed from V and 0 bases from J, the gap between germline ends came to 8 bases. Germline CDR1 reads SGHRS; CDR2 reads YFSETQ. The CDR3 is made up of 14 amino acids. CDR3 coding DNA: TGCGCCAGCAGTATAGGGGCGAACACCGGGGAGCTGTTTTTT. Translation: CASSIGANTGELFF.

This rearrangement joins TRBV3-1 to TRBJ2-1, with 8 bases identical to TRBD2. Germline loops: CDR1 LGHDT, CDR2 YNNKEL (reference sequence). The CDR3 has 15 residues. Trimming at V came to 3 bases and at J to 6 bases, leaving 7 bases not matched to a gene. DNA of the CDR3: TGTGCCAGCAGCCAGGGTAGCGGGGTAATCAATGAGCAGTTCTTC. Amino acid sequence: CASSQGSGVINEQFF.

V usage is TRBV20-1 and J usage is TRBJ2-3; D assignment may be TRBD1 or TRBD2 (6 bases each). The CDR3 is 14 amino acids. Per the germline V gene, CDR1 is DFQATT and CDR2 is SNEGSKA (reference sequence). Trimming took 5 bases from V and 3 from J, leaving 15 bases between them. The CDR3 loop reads CSAVIGGRTDTQYF. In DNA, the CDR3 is TGCAGTGCTGTAATAGGGGGGCGGACAGATACGCAGTATTTT.

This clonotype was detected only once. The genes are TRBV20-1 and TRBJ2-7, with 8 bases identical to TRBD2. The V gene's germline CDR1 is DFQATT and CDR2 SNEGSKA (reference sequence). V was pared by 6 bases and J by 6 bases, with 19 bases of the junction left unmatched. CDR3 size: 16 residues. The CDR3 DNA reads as TGCAGTGCGGCGCGGACCAGGGACGGGGGGGTCTGCGAGCAGTACTTC. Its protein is CSAARTRDGGVCEQYF.